The 10 T cell receptor beta chains below come from one sample, sequenced in a study of T cells after yellow fever vaccination. TCRdb processed the 5' RACE reads anew with MiXCR; each CDR3 protein has one entry. The table lists about 550,000 distinct CDR3 sequences, over 15% of them singletons. The input for sequencing was PBMCs, taken 15 days after the yellow fever booster vaccination. The receptors derive from a man aged 30-40 years who received the YFV17D yellow fever vaccine.

The chain has TRBV20-1 and TRBJ1-5; 8 nucleotides agree with TRBD1. The junction had 4 bases not matched to a gene; V was cut back by 6 bases and J by 6 bases. Germline values: CDR1 DFQATT, CDR2 SNEGSKA (reference sequence). This CDR3 is 12 amino acids long. The CDR3 coding sequence is TGCAGTGCAGGACAGGGAGGTCAGCCCCAGCATTTT. Encoded protein: CSAGQGGQPQHF.

This chain connects TRBV6-2 or TRBV6-3 to TRBJ2-7; D is uncertain. Per the germline V gene, CDR1 is MNHEY and CDR2 is SVGEGT. The V end lost 4 bases, the J end lost 4 bases, and 14 bases lay between the germline ends. The CDR3 runs to 14 residues. CDR3 in amino acids: CASSLPLSLYEQYF. The CDR3 DNA reads TGTGCCAGCAGTTTGCCGTTGTCTCTTTACGAGCAGTACTTC.

The rearrangement joins TRBV7-2 to TRBJ2-3; 13 bases match TRBD2. Germline trimming cut 5 bases from V and 3 bases from J; bases unmatched to any gene: 8. The length of the CDR3 is 17 residues. Germline V gives CDR1 SGHTA, CDR2 FQGNSA. The chain's CDR3 is CASSRWTSGRGTDTQYF. The CDR3 region has the DNA TGTGCCAGCAGCCGATGGACTAGCGGGAGAGGAACAGATACGCAGTATTTT.

The sample holds a few counts of this clonotype. This sequence joins TRBV7-9 and TRBJ2-1; 7 bases agree with TRBD2. The CDR3 extends over 14 amino acids. V lost 7 bases and J lost 6; bases outside the gene matches: 9. Germline CDR1 is SEHNR and CDR2 is FQNEAQ (reference sequence). As DNA, the CDR3 is TGTGCCAGCACGGGGCGGGAGTTGGGCAATGAGCAGTTCTTC. Its translation is CASTGRELGNEQFF.

V is TRBV12-3 or TRBV12-4 and J is TRBJ2-7; 10 bases are shared with TRBD2. J was trimmed by 2 bases and V by 5 bases; bases with no gene match: 9. CDR3 length: 16 residues. This chain's CDR3 is CASSLPPGLATYEQYF. The CDR3 DNA sequence: TGTGCCAGCAGTCTGCCACCGGGACTAGCGACCTACGAGCAGTACTTC.

This clonotype was seen only a few times. J is TRBJ1-1 and V is TRBV10-2; D call uncertain. Germline V gene sequence: CDR1 WSHSY, CDR2 SAAADI. V lost 4 bases and J 9 bases, leaving 9 bases between the germline ends. This CDR3 region has 11 residues. As DNA, the CDR3 is TGCGCCAGCAGTGCGGGTCTCCAAGCTTTCTTT. It codes for CASSAGLQAFF.

This sequence joins TRBV27 and TRBJ2-3; no definite D call. The germline V gene has CDR1 MNHEY and CDR2 SMNVEV (reference sequence). The V and J ends lost 3 bases and 2 bases respectively, with 12 bases between them. The CDR3 is 15 amino acids. The CDR3 bases are TGTGCCAGCAGTTTTCTAGGCTCCGCCACAGATACGCAGTATTTT. Translated: CASSFLGSATDTQYF.

This chain links TRBV18 with TRBJ2-4; tentatively, D is TRBD2 (5 bases). Germline V gene sequence: CDR1 KGHSH, CDR2 LQKENI. This CDR3 is 13 amino acids long. V was shortened by 0 bases and J by 7 bases, with 7 bases between the two germline ends. The CDR3 is CASSPPWENIQYF. CDR3 DNA: TGTGCCAGCTCACCACCTTGGGAGAACATTCAGTACTTC.

The chain carries TRBV19 and TRBJ2-2, with D maybe TRBD2 (5 bases). Trimming took 4 bases from V and 0 from J, leaving 6 bases between them. The CDR3 consists of 14 residues. Germline assignment: CDR1 LNHDA and CDR2 SQIVND (reference sequence). CDR3 sequence (DNA): TGTGCCAGTAGTAAGCGGACGAACACCGGGGAGCTGTTTTTT. Translating gives CASSKRTNTGELFF.

This clonotype was detected many times. The chain combines TRBV28 with TRBJ2-7, with 10 bases that match TRBD2. V was pared by 1 base and J by 3 bases, with 6 bases of the junction left unmatched. The CDR3 is made up of 16 amino acids. CDR1 is MDHEN, CDR2 SYDVKM, per germline. The CDR3 nucleotides are TGTGCCAGCAGTTTATCGGGGCTAGCGGGAGTCTACGAGCAGTACTTC. This translates into CASSLSGLAGVYEQYF.